This TCR beta chain is drawn from a study of T cell repertoires in cytomegalovirus infection. Study background: Public TCR beta signature analysis indicated the presence of both CMV infection and matching HLA type. Broader study findings: Identification of carriers of CMV plus the relevant HLA was performed using cumulative public TCR beta family frequency. Ex vivo, HLA-C-restricted CMV-specific TCR beta clonotypes prevailed over the rest of the response.

TCRdb fed the reads into MiXCR, producing one record per CDR3 protein. Of some 300,000 distinct CDR3 sequences listed, roughly a tenth were seen once; the top ten hold approximately 2.3%. This clonotype was seen ten or more times. What it binds is unknown. CDR1 and CDR2 from the germline V gene are DFQATT and SNEGSKA (reference sequence). There are 15 residues in the CDR3. V lost 3 bases and J lost 4, with 18 bases in between. V gene TRBV20-1 combines with J gene TRBJ2-5, with D perhaps matching TRBD1 or TRBD2 (6 bases each). The origin of this receptor is a human donor in good health (CMV status not recorded). Some clones in this sample may be carry-over from other donors' samples. Sequenced: PBMCs. CDR3 region: CSARAEGGIGETQYF. CDR3 sequence (DNA): TGCAGTGCTAGGGCGGAGGGGGGAATCGGAGAGACCCAGTACTTC.